This TCR beta chain comes out of a study of control samples from healthy donors and cancer patients. V lost 3 bases to trimming and J lost 0 bases, with 3 bases between them. Germline CDR1 SNHLY, CDR2 FYNNEI. There are 12 residues in the CDR3. Only in-frame clones appear in the TCRdb table, and some are missing; sequencing was by immunoSEQ multiplex PCR. The sample lists tens of thousands of clones, approximately 84% occurring once. This clone has just a few counts. The sequencing input was PBMCs. The chain uses TRBV2 and TRBJ2-7, with no clear D. The receptor comes from a man between 65 and 79 years old with lung cancer. The CDR3 DNA follows: TGTGCCAGCAGTGACTTCTCCTACGAGCAGTACTTC. It is translated as CASSDFSYEQYF.